The 31 T cell receptor beta chains in this list originate from one sample, sequenced in a study of CD8+ T cells in alopecia areata. TCR sequencing used cDNA made by reverse transcription of extracted RNA. TCRdb's table, derived via immunoSEQ multiplex PCR, lists solely in-frame clones and lacks some. The sample shows about 180,000 clones, around three fifths of them seen only once. The sample was CD4+ T cells sorted from blood, taken at week 0. The receptors derive from a human donor with alopecia areata.

This clone was picked up a small number of times. This CDR3 is CASSEVRNTIYF. CDR3 bases: TGTGCCAGCAGTGAGGTCCGAAACACCATATATTTT. The V and J genes are TRBV2 and TRBJ1-3; D remains unclear. V shed 3 bases and J shed 5 bases, with 5 bases lying between them. The length of the CDR3 is 12 residues. CDR1 is SNHLY, CDR2 FYNNEI, per germline.

V is TRBV5-1 and J is TRBJ2-1; 8 bases are a match to TRBD1. V lost 4 bases and J lost 14; bases outside the gene matches: 11. Per the germline V gene, CDR1 is SGHRS and CDR2 is YFSETQ. CDR3 length: 13 residues. CDR3 sequence (DNA): TGCGCCAGCAGCCTACAGGGGGTCCAAACTGAGTTCTTC. This encodes CASSLQGVQTEFF. Together with reference TRBV5-1 and TRBJ2-1, the CDR3 gives the full variable domain: KAGVTQTPRYLIKTRGQQVTLSCSPISGHRSVSWYQQTPGQGLQFLFEYFSETQRNKGNFPGRFSGRQFSNSRSEMNVSTLELGDSALYLCASSLQGVQTEFFGPGTRLTVL.

V usage is TRBV30 and J usage is TRBJ1-6; weak D call: TRBD1 (5 bases). Germline CDR1 is GTSNPN and CDR2 is SVGIG (reference sequence). The CDR3 is 15 residues long. Deletions cut 0 bases from V and 6 bases from J, with 12 bases between. CDR3 DNA: TGTGCCTGGAGTGTACGGGGGGTTGGTAATTCACCCCTCCACTTT. This codes for CAWSVRGVGNSPLHF.

The chain couples TRBV29-1 to TRBJ2-5; either TRBD1 or TRBD2 may fit D (7 bases each). The CDR3 sequence is 13 residues long. Germline lookup yields CDR1 SQVTM and CDR2 ANQGSEA. V lost 5 bases and J 2 bases, leaving 12 bases between the germline ends. The CDR3 is CSVCQGGQETQYF. CDR3 nucleotide sequence: TGCAGCGTTTGCCAGGGGGGGCAAGAGACCCAGTACTTC.

This clone showed up just once. V usage is TRBV30 and J usage is TRBJ2-2; 10 bases are shared with TRBD2. Germline values: CDR1 GTSNPN, CDR2 SVGIG (reference sequence). J gave up 5 bases and V 2 bases, and 11 bases lay outside the gene matches. This CDR3 is built from 17 residues. CDR3 protein: CAWSTARTSGYTGELFF. In nucleotides, the CDR3 is TGTGCCTGGAGTACAGCCAGGACTAGCGGATATACCGGGGAGCTGTTTTTT.

The rearrangement uses TRBV4-1 and TRBJ2-1; D is uncertain. CDR1 is MGHRA and CDR2 is YSYEKL in the germline V gene. The CDR3 runs 16 residues. Trimming pared 2 bases from V and 2 bases from J, leaving 13 bases between. CDR3 in DNA: TGCGCCAGCAGCCAAAATCGTCAAGGGACCTACAATGAGCAGTTCTTC. It translates to CASSQNRQGTYNEQFF.

The V call is TRBV6-1, the J call TRBJ2-5, with TRBD2 matching 11 bases. Germline CDR1 is MNHNS and CDR2 is SASEGT. The junction had 9 bases not matched to a gene; V was cut back by 8 bases and J by 4 bases. The CDR3 length is 15 residues. CDR3 coding DNA: TGTGCCAGCGGGGAACTAGCGGGGGTTGGAGAGACCCAGTACTTC. Protein: CASGELAGVGETQYF.

Comments on this clone: Other DNA sequences in the same sample also yield this CDR3. The chain uses TRBV29-1 and TRBJ2-5, with D tentatively TRBD1 (7 bases). CDR3 length equals 12 residues. Looked up from germline, CDR1 is SQVTM and CDR2 is ANQGSEA. The V end was cut by 6 bases, the J end by 4 bases, with 12 bases between. CDR3 sequence reads: CSVGQGGETQYF. The DNA for the CDR3 is TGCAGCGTGGGGCAGGGGGGAGAGACCCAGTACTTC.

The chain combines TRBV7-2 with TRBJ1-6, with D perhaps TRBD1 (5 bases). Germline CDR1 is SGHTA and CDR2 is FQGNSA. The V end lost 4 bases, the J end lost 10 bases, and 17 bases lay between the germline ends. The CDR3 has 15 amino acids. DNA of the CDR3: TGTGCCAGCAGCTCGGGAGGGACTTCGGGGTCACCCCTCCACTTT. It yields the protein CASSSGGTSGSPLHF.

The count of this clone is one. The genes are TRBV5-1 and TRBJ2-5; 7 nucleotides match TRBD1. Looked up from germline, CDR1 is SGHRS and CDR2 is YFSETQ. The CDR3 length is 13 residues. The V and J ends lost 4 bases and 4 bases, in that order; junction bases with no gene match: 4. The CDR3 protein is CASSEGATETQYF. The CDR3 region has the DNA TGCGCCAGCAGCGAGGGGGCGACAGAGACCCAGTACTTC.

This clone showed up just once. This sequence joins TRBV19 and TRBJ1-6; unclear D gene. Germline CDR1 reads LNHDA; CDR2 reads SQIVND (reference sequence). This CDR3 has 15 residues. The V and J ends lost 10 bases and 14 bases respectively, with 27 bases between them. This CDR3 is CATKDVGNLSLALHF. The CDR3 DNA reads as TGTGCCACCAAAGACGTCGGGAACCTCTCTTTGGCCCTCCACTTT. Full variable domain (outside the CDR3, taken from reference TRBV19 and TRBJ1-6): DGGITQSPKYLFRKEGQNVTLSCEQNLNHDAMYWYRQDPGQGLRLIYYSQIVNDFQKGDIAEGYSVSREKKESFPLTVTSAQKNPTAFYLCATKDVGNLSLALHFGNGTRLTVT.

The chain joins TRBV11-2 to TRBJ2-5, with 7 bases matching TRBD1. The CDR3 loop spans 16 amino acids. V was clipped by 1 base and J by 2 bases; unmatched bases: 7. Germline-derived CDR1 and CDR2 are SGHAT and FQNNGV. CDR3 bases: TGTGCCAGCAGCTTAGTTGGACAGGTTCTACAAGAGACCCAGTACTTC. Translating gives CASSLVGQVLQETQYF.

V and J are TRBV30 and TRBJ1-2, with D maybe TRBD1 (5 bases). V was shortened by 3 bases and J by 4 bases, with 15 bases between the two germline ends. The germline gives CDR1 GTSNPN, CDR2 SVGIG (reference sequence). The CDR3 has 14 residues. The CDR3: CAWSLTGGSYGYTF. CDR3 nucleotide sequence: TGTGCCTGGAGCCTCACAGGAGGGTCCTATGGCTACACCTTC. The full variable domain, completed using reference TRBV30 and TRBJ1-2, is SQTIHQWPATLVQPVGSPLSLECTVEGTSNPNLYWYRQAAGRGLQLLFYSVGIGQISSEVPQNLSASRPQDRQFILSSKKLLLSDSGFYLCAWSLTGGSYGYTFGSGTRLTVV.

This clone was recorded a few times. This rearrangement joins TRBV29-1 to TRBJ1-1, with 8 bases that match TRBD1. Germline lookup yields CDR1 SQVTM and CDR2 ANQGSEA. The V gene end was trimmed by 7 bases and the J gene end by 6 bases; junction bases not matched to a gene: 13. This CDR3 is 14 amino acids long. CDR3 coding DNA: TGCAGCGCTAGGACAGGGATGAGGTTTGCTGAAGCTTTCTTT. Translated: CSARTGMRFAEAFF.

This chain connects TRBV19 to TRBJ1-1; D not certain. The CDR3 totals 13 residues. Germline loops: CDR1 LNHDA, CDR2 SQIVND (reference sequence). Trimming pared 6 bases from V and 1 base from J, leaving 9 bases between. The CDR3 nucleotides are TGTGCCAGTAGATATAGCCGGAACACTGAAGCTTTCTTT. Protein: CASRYSRNTEAFF.

The chain recombines TRBV5-1 with TRBJ1-6; 8 bases line up with TRBD1. Germline lookup yields CDR1 SGHRS and CDR2 YFSETQ. The CDR3 contains 15 residues. The J segment lost 7 bases and the V segment lost 7 bases, leaving 10 bases of the junction unmatched. As DNA, the CDR3 is TGCGCCAGCGCCGATTTACAGGGGGGGAATTCACCCCTCCACTTT. It translates to CASADLQGGNSPLHF. Drawing the rest from reference TRBV5-1 and TRBJ1-6, the complete variable domain is KAGVTQTPRYLIKTRGQQVTLSCSPISGHRSVSWYQQTPGQGLQFLFEYFSETQRNKGNFPGRFSGRQFSNSRSEMNVSTLELGDSALYLCASADLQGGNSPLHFGNGTRLTVT.

Of note for this clone: The same CDR3 also results from other DNA sequences found in this sample. The rearrangement joins TRBV29-1 to TRBJ1-1; 8 nucleotides agree with TRBD1. This CDR3 has 12 amino acids. The V gene end was trimmed by 6 bases and the J gene end by 2 bases; junction bases not matched to a gene: 2. CDR1 is SQVTM, CDR2 ANQGSEA, per germline. CDR3 in DNA: TGCAGCGTGGACAGGGCCAACACTGAAGCTTTCTTT. This sequence encodes CSVDRANTEAFF.

The V gene is TRBV13, the J gene TRBJ1-3, with D unresolved. Germline CDR1 reads PRHDT; CDR2 reads FYEKMQ (reference sequence). This CDR3 is 13 amino acids long. Trimming shortened V by 11 bases and J by 4 bases, and 15 bases separated the two germline ends. The CDR3 coding sequence is TGTGCCCAGTCCGGGGAGGCGGGAAACACCATATATTTT. Translated, it gives CAQSGEAGNTIYF.

The chain carries TRBV29-1 and TRBJ2-5; 7 nucleotides align to TRBD1. The trim removed 3 bases at V and 4 bases at J, leaving 11 bases unmatched. The CDR3 loop spans 15 amino acids. The germline gives CDR1 SQVTM, CDR2 ANQGSEA. Here the CDR3 DNA reads TGCAGCGTTGAGGGTCGACAGGGCGTCGGAGAGACCCAGTACTTC. Translated: CSVEGRQGVGETQYF.

This clone has only a few counts. V gene TRBV9 combines with J gene TRBJ2-7, with 7 positions matching TRBD1. From germline, CDR1 is SGDLS and CDR2 YYNGEE. The junction had 11 bases not matched to a gene; V was cut back by 2 bases and J by 6 bases. The CDR3 is 15 amino acids. The CDR3 bases are TGTGCCAGCAGCGTCGGGACCGACAGGGTTGGCGAGCAGTACTTC. This encodes CASSVGTDRVGEQYF.

This CDR3 is CASSEALTGTDTQYF. The CDR3 coding sequence is TGTGCCAGCAGTGAAGCGCTGACGGGTACAGATACGCAGTATTTT. V is TRBV2 and J is TRBJ2-3, with D unclear. Germline CDR1 and CDR2: SNHLY and FYNNEI. Trimming took 0 bases from V and 3 from J, leaving 10 bases between them. CDR3 length: 15 amino acids.

There are a few counts of this clone. This chain uses TRBV30 with TRBJ2-2; D possibly corresponds to TRBD1 (6 bases). CDR3 length: 13 amino acids. The germline V and J ends were trimmed by 2 bases and 4 bases, with 8 bases remaining between them. Germline V lookup: CDR1 GTSNPN, CDR2 SVGIG (reference sequence). The CDR3 loop reads CAWSRTATGELFF. CDR3 sequence (DNA): TGTGCCTGGAGTAGGACAGCCACCGGGGAGCTGTTTTTT.

CDR3 sequence (DNA): TGTGCCAGCAGTTTATCTCCGGGCAGGGAAAGCCATGAGCAGTTCTTC. Residues: CASSLSPGRESHEQFF. The chain has TRBV27 and TRBJ2-1; TRBD1 is a possible D gene (5 bases). Germline-derived CDR1 and CDR2 are MNHEY and SMNVEV (reference sequence). V shed 0 bases and J shed 8 bases, with 17 bases lying between them. The CDR3 extends over 16 amino acids.

This clone has a handful of counts. The chain recombines TRBV7-9 with TRBJ2-3; TRBD1 agrees at 8 bases. Trimming at V came to 2 bases and at J to 0 bases, leaving 1 base not matched to a gene. From germline, CDR1 is SEHNR and CDR2 FQNEAQ (reference sequence). The length of the CDR3 is 15 residues. The CDR3 protein is CASSLSGGSTDTQYF. CDR3 DNA: TGTGCCAGCAGCTTATCAGGGGGCAGCACAGATACGCAGTATTTT.

This clone was counted only a few times. Other DNA sequences in the same sample also yield this CDR3. The rearrangement joins TRBV7-9 to TRBJ1-2; D is possibly TRBD1 (5 bases). The V gene lost 3 bases and the J gene lost 8 bases, with 10 bases spanning the gap. Germline V gene sequence: CDR1 SEHNR, CDR2 FQNEAQ (reference sequence). This CDR3 is 12 amino acids long. CDR3 in DNA: TGTGCCAGCAGCTTCGGGGGGGACGGCTACACCTTC. This codes for CASSFGGDGYTF.

V and J are TRBV5-4 and TRBJ2-3; the D gene is possibly TRBD1 (6 bases). The germline CDR1 and CDR2 sequences are SGHNT and YYREEE (reference sequence). V was cut by 5 bases and J by 4 bases, with 17 bases left in between. This CDR3 has 15 amino acids. The CDR3 loop reads CASREATGLSDTQYF. The CDR3 DNA sequence: TGTGCCAGCAGGGAAGCTACAGGGCTATCAGATACGCAGTATTTT.

The chain recombines TRBV7-2 with TRBJ1-2, with D possibly being TRBD1 (5 bases). V was pared by 0 bases and J by 4 bases, with 12 bases between. The germline V gene encodes CDR1 SGHTA and CDR2 FQGNSA. The length of the CDR3 is 15 residues. Here the CDR3 DNA reads TGTGCCAGCAGCTTAGCCCAGGGTTCCAGCTATGGCTACACCTTC. Its translation is CASSLAQGSSYGYTF.

The V gene is TRBV2, the J gene TRBJ1-2, with 8 bases identical to TRBD1. Germline CDR1 and CDR2: SNHLY and FYNNEI. V lost 9 bases and J lost 4; bases outside the gene matches: 7. The length of the CDR3 is 13 residues. In DNA form, the CDR3 reads TGTGCCAGGGACGCAGGGGGCGGCTATGGCTACACCTTC. As protein: CARDAGGGYGYTF.

The chain combines TRBV5-1 with TRBJ2-3, with D unresolved. The V and J ends lost 0 bases and 4 bases respectively, with 9 bases between them. In germline, CDR1 is SGHRS, CDR2 YFSETQ. There are 14 residues in the CDR3. CDR3 sequence (DNA): TGCGCCAGCAGCTTGGGCAAGGTCGCAGATACGCAGTATTTT. It yields the protein CASSLGKVADTQYF.

There are a few counts of this clone. This chain joins TRBV25-1 and TRBJ2-4; maybe TRBD1 (8 bases). The germline CDR1 and CDR2 sequences are MGHDK and SYGVNS. This CDR3 is 12 amino acids long. V was shortened by 5 bases and J by 9 bases, with 11 bases between the two germline ends. This CDR3 reads CASSYRGGIQYF. In DNA, the CDR3 is TGTGCCAGCAGTTACAGGGGGGGCATTCAGTACTTC.

The V gene is TRBV5-1, the J gene TRBJ2-5; no definite D call. CDR1 and CDR2 (germline): SGHRS, YFSETQ. The CDR3 runs 12 residues. Trimming took 4 bases from V and 5 from J, leaving 9 bases between them. CDR3 DNA: TGCGCCAGCAGCGCAGATGAGGAGACCCAGTACTTC. This codes for CASSADEETQYF.